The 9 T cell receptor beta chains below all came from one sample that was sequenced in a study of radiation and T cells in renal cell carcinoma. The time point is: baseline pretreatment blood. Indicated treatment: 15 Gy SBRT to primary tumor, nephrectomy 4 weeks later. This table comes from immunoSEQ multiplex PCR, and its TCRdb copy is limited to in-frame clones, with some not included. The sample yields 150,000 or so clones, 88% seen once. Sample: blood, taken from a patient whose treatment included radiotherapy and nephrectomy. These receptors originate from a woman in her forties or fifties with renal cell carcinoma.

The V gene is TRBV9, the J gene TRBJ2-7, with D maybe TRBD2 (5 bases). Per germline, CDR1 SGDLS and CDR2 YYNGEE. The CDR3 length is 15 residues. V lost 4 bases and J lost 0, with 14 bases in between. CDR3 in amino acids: CASSSRGDYSYEQYF. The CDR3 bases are TGTGCCAGCAGCTCACGAGGAGACTACTCCTACGAGCAGTACTTC. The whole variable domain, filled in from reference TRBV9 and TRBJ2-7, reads DSGVTQTPKHLITATGQRVTLRCSPRSGDLSVYWYQQSLDQGLQFLIQYYNGEERAKGNILERFSAQQFPDLHSELNLSSLELGDSALYFCASSSRGDYSYEQYFGPGTRLTVT.

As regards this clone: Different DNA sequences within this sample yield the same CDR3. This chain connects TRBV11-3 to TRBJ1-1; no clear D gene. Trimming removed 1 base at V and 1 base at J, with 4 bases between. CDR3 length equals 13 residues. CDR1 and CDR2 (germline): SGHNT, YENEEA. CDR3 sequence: CASSLVKNTEAFF. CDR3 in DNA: TGTGCCAGCAGCTTAGTAAAGAACACTGAAGCTTTCTTT.

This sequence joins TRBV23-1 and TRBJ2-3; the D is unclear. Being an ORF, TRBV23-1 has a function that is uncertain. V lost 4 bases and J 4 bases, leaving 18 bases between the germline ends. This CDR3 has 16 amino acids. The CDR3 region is CASSPYLRQESDTQYF. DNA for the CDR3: TGCGCCAGCAGTCCCTACCTCCGACAAGAATCAGATACGCAGTATTTT.

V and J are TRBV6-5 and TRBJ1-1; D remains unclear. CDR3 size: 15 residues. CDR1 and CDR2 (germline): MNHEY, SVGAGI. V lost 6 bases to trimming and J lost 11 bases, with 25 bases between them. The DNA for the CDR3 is TGTGCCAGCAGCCGATTCGACATGAGCCAAGATAGGGCTTTCTTT. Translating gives CASSRFDMSQDRAFF.

The CDR3 DNA follows: TGTGCCAGCAGCTTATATGTAGGAGTAGCTGAAGCTTTCTTT. Its translation: CASSLYVGVAEAFF. The rearrangement links TRBV7-2 to TRBJ1-1; D unclear. CDR1 is SGHTA, CDR2 FQGNSA, per germline. Trimming took off 2 bases at V and 6 bases at J, with 13 bases between the two ends. The CDR3 is made up of 14 amino acids. Full variable domain (outside the CDR3, taken from reference TRBV7-2 and TRBJ1-1): GAGVSQSPSNKVTEKGKDVELRCDPISGHTALYWYRQSLGQGLEFLIYFQGNSAPDKSGLPSDRFSAERTGGSVSTLTIQRTQQEDSAVYLCASSLYVGVAEAFFGQGTRLTVV.

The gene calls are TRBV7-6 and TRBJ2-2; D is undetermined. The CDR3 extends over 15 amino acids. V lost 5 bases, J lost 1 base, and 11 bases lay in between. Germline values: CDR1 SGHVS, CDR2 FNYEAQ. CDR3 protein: CASSPAVLNTGELFF. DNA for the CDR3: TGTGCCAGCAGCCCGGCTGTCCTGAACACCGGGGAGCTGTTTTTT.

The CDR3, as DNA: TGTGCCAGCAGCTTAGGCCTAGAGGCTAGCGGGGTCGTAACGAACACCGGGGAGCTGTTTTTT. Protein: CASSLGLEASGVVTNTGELFF. The J gene is TRBJ2-2, the V gene TRBV13; 9 bases map to TRBD2. With V trimmed by 0 bases and J by 0 bases, 14 bases remained unmatched. The CDR3 runs to 21 residues. Germline V gives CDR1 PRHDT, CDR2 FYEKMQ (reference sequence).

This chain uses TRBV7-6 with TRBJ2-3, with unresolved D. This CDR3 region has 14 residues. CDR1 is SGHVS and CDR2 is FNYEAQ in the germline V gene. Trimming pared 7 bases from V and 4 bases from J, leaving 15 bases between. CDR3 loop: CASTEQRYADTQYF. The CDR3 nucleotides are TGTGCCAGCACAGAACAACGGTACGCAGATACGCAGTATTTT.

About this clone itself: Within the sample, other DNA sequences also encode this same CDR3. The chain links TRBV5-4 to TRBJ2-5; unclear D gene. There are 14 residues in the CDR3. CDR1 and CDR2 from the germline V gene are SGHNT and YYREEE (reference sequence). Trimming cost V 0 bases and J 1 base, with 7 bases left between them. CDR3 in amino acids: CASSLAASQETQYF. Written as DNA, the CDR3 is TGTGCCAGCAGCTTGGCGGCAAGCCAAGAGACCCAGTACTTC.